The present entry profiles one T cell receptor beta chain with its context. Germline values: CDR1 MRHNA, CDR2 SNTAGT. J was trimmed by 4 bases and V by 5 bases; bases with no gene match: 11. The CDR3 contains 16 residues. Measured with immunoSEQ multiplex PCR; TCRdb has only the in-frame clones, and not every one. The data hold about 60,000 clones, with about 87% observed a single time. These data belong to a study of blood T cell repertoires in COVID-19. This receptor was taken from a human donor with active COVID-19. The donor label of this sample is uncertain. The chain joins TRBV6-4 to TRBJ2-1, with TRBD2 matching over 7 bases. Input material: peripheral blood. CDR3: CASSPREGGSYNEQFF. In DNA form, the CDR3 reads TGTGCCAGCAGTCCCAGGGAGGGAGGGAGTTACAATGAGCAGTTCTTC.